The 30 T cell receptor beta chains in this list originate from one sample, sequenced in a study of blood T cell repertoires in COVID-19. Some clones are missing from TCRdb's copy, which holds only in-frame ones; the method was immunoSEQ multiplex PCR. The profile shows about 120,000 clones, about 79% of them singletons. The material sequenced was peripheral blood. The receptors here all came from a woman aged 80 or over with acute or convalescent COVID-19.

A single count supports this clone. V is TRBV2 and J is TRBJ1-2, with 8 bases identical to TRBD1. CDR1 SNHLY and CDR2 FYNNEI come from the germline V gene. CDR3 length: 13 amino acids. V trimming: 4 bases; J trimming: 2 bases; junction bases outside the gene matches: 0. The CDR3 DNA reads TGTGCCAGCAGTGGGACAGGGAACTATGGCTACACCTTC. This translates into CASSGTGNYGYTF.

This CDR3 is CASRFGSIGAVYNSPLHF. Written as DNA, the CDR3 is TGTGCCAGCAGGTTTGGGTCGATAGGGGCTGTCTATAATTCACCCCTCCACTTT. This rearrangement joins TRBV27 to TRBJ1-6; weak D call: TRBD1 (5 bases). The CDR3 totals 18 residues. V was trimmed by 6 bases and J by 3 bases, leaving 21 bases between them. CDR1 and CDR2 (germline): MNHEY, SMNVEV (reference sequence).

V gene TRBV5-1 combines with J gene TRBJ1-2; D not resolved. V lost 0 bases and J lost 3, with 6 bases in between. The CDR3 runs 13 residues. Germline V gene sequence: CDR1 SGHRS, CDR2 YFSETQ. CDR3 nucleotide sequence: TGCGCCAGCAGCTTGGGAAGAGACTATGGCTACACCTTC. This encodes CASSLGRDYGYTF.

V and J are TRBV6-5 and TRBJ1-3, with D hard to call. The CDR3 has 12 residues. V was cut by 7 bases and J by 6 bases, with 10 bases left in between. Per germline, CDR1 MNHEY and CDR2 SVGAGI. The CDR3 nucleotides are TGTGCCAGCATAGGAGCCCAAAACACCATATATTTT. The encoded protein is CASIGAQNTIYF.

The chain joins TRBV7-3 to TRBJ1-2; 8 nucleotides line up with TRBD1. Trimming removed 6 bases from V and 8 bases from J; junction bases left unmatched: 14. Germline V gene data show CDR1 as SGHTA and CDR2 as FQGTGA. This CDR3 is built from 15 residues. The CDR3 DNA is TGTGCCAGCAGTTCGAATTCAGGGGGCGCGGGCGGCTACACCTTC. This translates into CASSSNSGGAGGYTF. Full variable domain (outside the CDR3, taken from reference TRBV7-3 and TRBJ1-2): GAGVSQTPSNKVTEKGKYVELRCDPISGHTALYWYRQSLGQGPEFLIYFQGTGAADDSGLPNDRFFAVRPEGSVSTLKIQRTERGDSAVYLCASSSNSGGAGGYTFGSGTRLTVV.

V is TRBV7-9 and J is TRBJ1-1; the match to TRBD1 covers 8 bases. CDR1 and CDR2 from the germline V gene are SEHNR and FQNEAQ (reference sequence). The length of the CDR3 is 15 residues. V shed 3 bases and J 4 bases; nucleotides not matched to a gene: 7. CDR3 nucleotides: TGTGCCAGCAGCTTCCAGGGGGCCAGTGGCACTGAAGCTTTCTTT. Its translation: CASSFQGASGTEAFF.

This rearrangement joins TRBV29-1 to TRBJ2-3; 8 bases are a match to TRBD1. Trimming removed 3 bases from V and 4 bases from J; junction bases left unmatched: 6. The CDR3 loop spans 14 amino acids. From germline, CDR1 is SQVTM and CDR2 ANQGSEA. CDR3 in amino acids: CSVEGQGAADTQYF. Here the CDR3 DNA reads TGCAGCGTTGAGGGTCAGGGGGCAGCAGATACGCAGTATTTT.

The gene calls are TRBV6-2 or TRBV6-3 and TRBJ2-7; 7 bases fit TRBD2. The CDR3 totals 14 residues. J was trimmed by 4 bases and V by 2 bases; bases with no gene match: 5. From germline, CDR1 is MNHEY and CDR2 SVGEGT. CDR3 DNA: TGTGCCAGCAGTTACGGGGGGGGGAGGTACGAGCAGTACTTC. Translated, it gives CASSYGGGRYEQYF.

The V gene is TRBV20-1, the J gene TRBJ1-6; TRBD1 agrees at 8 bases. The V gene's germline CDR1 is DFQATT and CDR2 SNEGSKA (reference sequence). The CDR3 has 15 residues. V lost 3 bases, J lost 2 bases, and 3 bases stayed unmatched. The CDR3, as DNA: TGCAGTGCTAGTCAGGGGGCGACCTATAATTCACCCCTCCACTTT. This translates into CSASQGATYNSPLHF.

The chain combines TRBV10-3 with TRBJ2-1; D unclear. The CDR3 loop spans 14 amino acids. V gave up 3 bases and J gave up 3 bases, with 9 bases separating them. CDR1 ENHRY and CDR2 SYGVKD come from the germline V gene. CDR3 protein: CAISDADDYNEQFF. The CDR3 bases are TGTGCCATCAGTGATGCAGATGACTACAATGAGCAGTTCTTC.

V is TRBV5-1 and J is TRBJ2-3, with a weak D call TRBD2 (6 bases). The length of the CDR3 is 15 residues. The ends were cut back, 5 bases at V and 6 bases at J, with 19 bases in the middle. Germline V gene lookup returns CDR1 SGHRS and CDR2 YFSETQ. The DNA for the CDR3 is TGCGCCAGCAGGCAGGTTTTGGGTGGAGGGGATACGCAGTATTTT. Protein sequence: CASRQVLGGGDTQYF.

V is TRBV6-5 and J is TRBJ1-4; maybe TRBD1 (6 bases). The CDR3 length is 15 residues. The ends were cut back, 7 bases at V and 3 bases at J, with 15 bases in the middle. Germline V lookup: CDR1 MNHEY, CDR2 SVGAGI. The CDR3 DNA reads as TGTGCCAGCATAAGGACAGCCACCTCTAATGAAAAACTGTTTTTT. Translated, it gives CASIRTATSNEKLFF.

This clone was picked up one time. The chain is built from TRBV7-3 and TRBJ2-3, with 7 bases that match TRBD1. V trimming: 5 bases; J trimming: 8 bases; junction bases outside the gene matches: 7. The CDR3 is made up of 13 amino acids. Germline V gene data show CDR1 as SGHTA and CDR2 as FQGTGA. DNA for the CDR3: TGTGCCAGCAGCACCAGCTCAGGGGGTACGCAGTATTTT. Translation: CASSTSSGGTQYF.

This clone is deemed medium-sized. The V gene is TRBV5-6, the J gene TRBJ1-2; maybe TRBD1 (6 bases). The CDR3 consists of 14 residues. The germline V and J ends were trimmed by 4 bases and 6 bases, with 16 bases remaining between them. Germline values: CDR1 SGHDT, CDR2 YYEEEE. The CDR3 DNA reads TGTGCCAGCAGCACGAACCAGGGGTATCATGGCTACACCTTC. Amino acid sequence: CASSTNQGYHGYTF. Full variable domain (remainder filled in from reference TRBV5-6 and TRBJ1-2): DAGVTQSPTHLIKTRGQQVTLRCSPKSGHDTVSWYQQALGQGPQFIFQYYEEEERQRGNFPDRFSGHQFPNYSSELNVNALLLGDSALYLCASSTNQGYHGYTFGSGTRLTVV.

This sequence joins TRBV18 and TRBJ2-7, with 7 nucleotides matching TRBD1. The CDR3 runs 15 residues. V gave up 4 bases and J gave up 0 bases; unmatched junction bases: 6. CDR1 is KGHSH and CDR2 is LQKENI in the germline V gene. Here the CDR3 reads CASSRTGDVSYEQYF. In DNA, the CDR3 is TGTGCCAGCTCACGAACAGGGGACGTCTCCTACGAGCAGTACTTC.

The chain employs TRBV6-5 and TRBJ1-1; TRBD1 is a possible D gene (6 bases). CDR3 length: 14 residues. The germline CDR1 and CDR2 sequences are MNHEY and SVGAGI. Trimming cost V 2 bases and J 7 bases, with 14 bases left between them. The CDR3 DNA follows: TGTGCCAGCAGTTACAACGGGGGGCCGGGTGAAGCTTTCTTT. The encoded protein is CASSYNGGPGEAFF.

As regards this clone: Other DNA sequences of this sample code for an identical CDR3. The rearrangement uses TRBV28 and TRBJ2-2, with 8 bases identical to TRBD2. CDR1 and CDR2 (germline): MDHEN, SYDVKM. The junction had 0 bases not matched to a gene; V was cut back by 2 bases and J by 1 base. The CDR3 extends over 15 amino acids. The CDR3 DNA sequence: TGTGCCAGCAGTTTAGCGGGAGGGAACACCGGGGAGCTGTTTTTT. This encodes CASSLAGGNTGELFF.

The chain links TRBV7-9 to TRBJ1-3; D is perhaps TRBD1 (6 bases). The V end lost 2 bases, the J end lost 1 base, and 15 bases lay between the germline ends. The germline V gene has CDR1 SEHNR and CDR2 FQNEAQ (reference sequence). CDR3 length: 17 residues. CDR3: CASSLNPGQPSGNTIYF. CDR3 nucleotides: TGTGCCAGCAGCTTAAATCCGGGACAACCTTCTGGAAACACCATATATTTT.

In this sample, this clone turned up once. The V and J genes are TRBV27 and TRBJ1-5; TRBD1 matches at 10 bases. Trimming at V came to 3 bases and at J to 0 bases, leaving 5 bases not matched to a gene. This CDR3 is 17 amino acids long. Germline V gene lookup returns CDR1 MNHEY and CDR2 SMNVEV (reference sequence). CDR3 sequence (DNA): TGTGCCAGCAGTTTGGGGACAGGGGTCTATAGCAATCAGCCCCAGCATTTT. This encodes CASSLGTGVYSNQPQHF.

The chain employs TRBV6-5 and TRBJ1-6; D is perhaps TRBD1 (6 bases). With 0 bases removed from V and 10 bases from J, the gap between germline ends came to 16 bases. This CDR3 is built from 16 residues. The germline V gene encodes CDR1 MNHEY and CDR2 SVGAGI. CDR3 sequence: CASSYSLNRAGSPLHF. CDR3 DNA: TGTGCCAGCAGTTACTCGCTGAACAGGGCCGGCTCACCCCTCCACTTT.

The rearrangement uses TRBV7-2 and TRBJ2-1, with D possibly TRBD2 on 6 matching bases. CDR1 and CDR2 from the germline V gene are SGHTA and FQGNSA. The CDR3 covers 16 residues. V was pared by 2 bases and J by 6 bases, with 17 bases between. The CDR3, as DNA: TGTGCCAGCAGCTTATGGTACGGGGGTGACACCAATGAGCAGTTCTTC. Its protein is CASSLWYGGDTNEQFF.

This chain uses TRBV9 with TRBJ2-1; 10 bases fit TRBD2. CDR1 is SGDLS and CDR2 is YYNGEE in the germline V gene. V shed 4 bases, J shed 8 bases, and the junction held 9 bases outside the gene matches. The CDR3 covers 15 residues. CDR3 nucleotide sequence: TGTGCCAGCAGCCAAGCGGGAGGGCCCGCGTATGAGCAGTTCTTC. It translates to CASSQAGGPAYEQFF.

The chain has TRBV5-1 and TRBJ2-2; D gene uncertain. The CDR3 is 15 amino acids. V lost 0 bases to trimming and J lost 2 bases, with 8 bases between them. CDR1 is SGHRS, CDR2 YFSETQ, per germline. CDR3 protein: CASSLDSPNTGELFF. The CDR3 bases are TGCGCCAGCAGCTTGGACTCCCCTAACACCGGGGAGCTGTTTTTT.

This clone was recorded a few times. V gene TRBV7-2 combines with J gene TRBJ1-5, with no clear D. CDR1 is SGHTA, CDR2 FQGNSA, per germline. Trimming removed 0 bases from V and 7 bases from J, with 13 bases in between. This CDR3 is built from 15 residues. This chain's CDR3 is CASSLALGGPQPQHF. The CDR3 DNA reads TGTGCCAGCAGCTTAGCGCTTGGAGGGCCCCAGCCCCAGCATTTT. Variable domain in full (rest from reference TRBV7-2 and TRBJ1-5): GAGVSQSPSNKVTEKGKDVELRCDPISGHTALYWYRQSLGQGLEFLIYFQGNSAPDKSGLPSDRFSAERTGGSVSTLTIQRTQQEDSAVYLCASSLALGGPQPQHFGDGTRLSIL.

This chain links TRBV11-1 with TRBJ2-1, with a possible D match to TRBD2 (6 bases). Per germline, CDR1 SGHAT and CDR2 FQDESV (reference sequence). V dropped 5 bases and J dropped 6 bases, with 11 bases sitting between them. The length of the CDR3 is 13 residues. The CDR3 here is CASSTGLPNEQFF. In DNA form, the CDR3 reads TGTGCCAGCAGCACGGGACTGCCCAATGAGCAGTTCTTC.

The rearrangement uses TRBV7-9 and TRBJ2-2; 9 bases fit TRBD2. Germline assignment: CDR1 SEHNR and CDR2 FQNEAQ (reference sequence). The junction had 2 bases not matched to a gene; V was cut back by 3 bases and J by 3 bases. CDR3 length equals 15 residues. CDR3 sequence reads: CASSFSGRYTGELFF. The CDR3, as DNA: TGTGCCAGCAGCTTCAGCGGGAGGTACACCGGGGAGCTGTTTTTT.

The rearrangement links TRBV11-3 to TRBJ2-5, with 7 nucleotides matching TRBD2. The V and J ends lost 5 bases and 3 bases, in that order; junction bases with no gene match: 3. Looked up from germline, CDR1 is SGHNT and CDR2 is YENEEA. The CDR3 has 13 residues. CDR3 DNA: TGTGCCAGCAGCACTACTAGCGAAGAGACCCAGTACTTC. Translation: CASSTTSEETQYF.

This chain links TRBV10-2 with TRBJ1-1, with D possibly TRBD1 on 6 matching bases. The CDR3 runs to 14 residues. Germline loops: CDR1 WSHSY, CDR2 SAAADI. Trimming cost V 4 bases and J 2 bases, with 11 bases left between them. CDR3 in DNA: TGCGCCAGCAGTGGGGACACTCCTAACACTGAAGCTTTCTTT. It is translated as CASSGDTPNTEAFF.

The chain couples TRBV19 to TRBJ1-3; no definite D call. The CDR3 is 14 residues long. V dropped 3 bases and J dropped 3 bases, with 9 bases sitting between them. Germline V lookup: CDR1 LNHDA, CDR2 SQIVND (reference sequence). CDR3 nucleotide sequence: TGTGCCAGTAGTATGAGGTTCCGTGGAAACACCATATATTTT. Amino acids: CASSMRFRGNTIYF.

This clone was observed a few times. V is TRBV6-5 and J is TRBJ1-6; TRBD1 aligns across 8 bases. V was pared by 7 bases and J by 7 bases, with 6 bases of the junction left unmatched. There are 14 residues in the CDR3. Germline CDR1 is MNHEY and CDR2 is SVGAGI. The CDR3 protein is CASTPQGANSPLHF. CDR3 coding DNA: TGTGCCAGCACCCCCCAGGGGGCGAATTCACCCCTCCACTTT.